This TCR beta chain was sequenced for a study of T cell clonotyping in hematopoietic cell transplantation (dated by TCRdb to the early 2020s). Concerning the study at large: Pretransplant samples from recipients were collected after cytoreduction. The study collected 110 to 150 blood samples from about 40 consecutive transplant recipients and their related donors. Patients were recruited between September 2015 and 2017 and followed until late 2020 or death.

A note on this clone: The antigen it recognizes is unknown. Per-nucleotide qualities are absent, and no much larger clonotype sits a single base away.

The immunoSEQ assay, a bias-controlled multiplex PCR with V- and J-specific primers, was used to amplify TCR beta CDR3 regions from genomic DNA. In a second PCR step, a proprietary barcode and Illumina adapter sequences were attached to the CDR3 amplicons. An Illumina MiSeq instrument was used to sequence the CDR3 libraries. For the original study's pipeline: Export and quality control were handled in immunoSEQ Analyzer 3.0, while downstream analyses relied on R Bioconductor and Immunarch. Repertoire metrics were calculated using only productive rearrangements within the normalized downsampled data set. Clonotypes larger than 5 templates in the normalized cohort were defined as pathologically expanded. The Inverse Simpson Index served as the measure of repertoire diversity. To capture all clonotypes, CMV-specificity analyses were performed on the non-normalized data set. TCRdb took this table from immuneACCESS and kept in-frame rearrangements with V and J called. Such tables lack part of the clones; where checked against another copy, unresolved V genes explain under half of the gap, and the rest is unexplained. The V and J calls and the clone size are those of that table, but D and trimming were determined from the DNA. Within this sample are roughly 50,000 clones, with under 90% of them counted one time only. The ten top clones hold under 7% of the sample.

According to the study, the label for this sample's time point signals: recipient sample about 28 days before transplant, after cytoreduction. Blood from recipients was drawn about 28 days before transplant and again at days 30, 100 and 180 after transplant. Nuclei Lysis Solution was used to extract genomic DNA from fresh or cryopreserved unfractionated peripheral blood mononuclear cells. Findings and caveats that apply to the study as a whole: Just a small fraction of recipient repertoires overlapped with donor repertoires, and more than 95% appeared de novo at the given depth. A decrease in recipient TCR diversity was observed after transplant, and a progressive increase in pathologically expanded clonotypes was seen from day 30 to day 180. Sample size was limited, and cells were not sorted, so CD4 and CD8 repertoire contributions could not be separated. Broader posttransplant TCR repertoire diversity was predicted by donor and pretransplant recipient Inverse Simpson Index values.

The junction shows trimming of 6 bases on V and 6 bases on J, plus 8 bases between the germline ends. Per the germline V gene, MDHEN is the CDR1 and SYDVKM is the CDR2. Counted from cysteine to phenylalanine, this CDR3 has 11 amino acids. Just CDR3 DNA is preserved here, 33 bases in frame from base 1. This sample comprised peripheral blood mononuclear cells, obtained before stem cell transplant. The source is a man in his 60s with biphenotypic leukemia. Some clones in this sample may be carry-over from other donors' samples. The chain couples TRBV28 to TRBJ1-1; the D gene assignment is ambiguous. The DNA sequence reads TGTGCCAGCAGGACTTGGGCTGAAGCTTTCTTT. Translated, it gives CASRTWAEAFF. Reference TRBV28 and TRBJ1-1 genes cover what lies past the CDR3, so the full variable domain is DVKVTQSSRYLVKRTGEKVFLECVQDMDHENMFWYRQDPGLGLRLIYFSYDVKMKEKGDIPEGYSVSREKKERFSLILESASTNQTSMYLCASRTWAEAFFGQGTRLTVV.